This T cell receptor beta chain was identified in a study of blood T cells in healthy people across ages. Overall study results and limits: Per million T cells, the diversity of TCR beta decreased roughly linearly as age advanced.

Germline CDR1 reads MNHEY; CDR2 reads SMNVEV (reference sequence). The CDR3 sequence is 14 residues long. Trimming cost V 7 bases and J 7 bases, with 20 bases left between them. Peripheral blood, approximately 10 milliliters per donor, was collected. The use of a sample-barcoded 5' primer and a J-beta primer mix characterized a second PCR of about 6 to 12 cycles. Each CDR3 protein gets one entry after TCRdb re-called the 5' RACE reads with MiXCR. Counted here are 1,500,000 or so distinct CDR3 sequences, approximately 42% occurring once; the ten biggest clones make up just over 4%. This clonotype was detected only once. Its cognate antigen is unknown.

The sequenced sample was blood. This TCR derives from a woman aged 18 to 35 in good health. V usage is TRBV27 and J usage is TRBJ2-7, with D possibly called TRBD1 or TRBD2 (5 bases each). This chain's CDR3 is CASTVTGTRREQYF. In nucleotides, the CDR3 is TGTGCCAGCACCGTAACCGGGACCCGGAGGGAGCAGTACTTC.